The 32 T cell receptor beta chains below all came from one sample that was sequenced in a study of T cells in women clearing cervical HPV infection. Produced via immunoSEQ multiplex PCR; TCRdb's table is partial and in-frame only. This sample contains about 31,000 clones. The specimen sequenced was blood buffy coat. These receptors all come from a woman between 18 and 70 years old with a cervical HPV16 infection that either progressed to CIN3+ or cleared (not recorded which).

As regards this clone: The read ends 3 residues before the CDR3 terminus; that terminus is restored from the germline J gene. The chain combines TRBV19 with TRBJ2-5; D is possibly TRBD2 (6 bases). The CDR3 spans 13 residues. V lost 4 bases, J lost 2 bases, and 8 bases lay in between. The V gene's germline CDR1 is LNHDA and CDR2 SQIVND (reference sequence). Partial CDR3 DNA: TGTGCCAGTAGTAGCGGGATGCAAGAGACC. Protein product: CASSSGMQET. The entire CDR3 protein reads CASSSGMQETQYF.

A word on this clone: The CDR3 goes on 3 residues after the read ends, and that part is filled in from the germline J gene. The V gene is TRBV20-1, the J gene TRBJ2-3, with TRBD1 matching over 7 bases. The CDR3 has 14 residues. Germline V gene data show CDR1 as DFQATT and CDR2 as SNEGSKA (reference sequence). The sequenced CDR3 bases are TGCAGTGCTAGCACCTGGGGACAGCAAGAGACG. Translation gives CSASTWGQQET. The whole CDR3 sequence is CSASTWGQQETQYF.

As regards this clone: The CDR3 end lies 3 residues beyond the end of the read and is filled in from the germline J gene. This chain links TRBV19 with TRBJ1-2; 7 bases align to TRBD1. The junction had 9 bases not matched to a gene; V was cut back by 5 bases and J by 6 bases. Germline V lookup: CDR1 LNHDA, CDR2 SQIVND (reference sequence). The CDR3 has 14 amino acids. CDR3 DNA, as far as it was read: TGTGCCAGTAGTCCGGCCGTACAGGGGAATGGC. Translated: CASSPAVQGNG. The CDR3 reads in full as CASSPAVQGNGYTF.

As to this clone: The CDR3 extends 3 residues past the end of the read, so its final part is completed from the germline J gene. J is TRBJ1-2 and V is TRBV7-6, with a possible D match to TRBD1 (6 bases). The CDR3 is made up of 17 amino acids. Per the germline V gene, CDR1 is SGHVS and CDR2 is FNYEAQ. CDR3 residues: CASSLGGVSSGAGTYTF. The part of the CDR3 DNA that was read is TGTGCCAGCAGCTTAGGTGGTGTTTCTAGCGGGGCGGGGACA.

To note about this clone: The read ends 3 residues shy of where the CDR3 ends; the end is completed using the germline J gene. The V and J genes are TRBV13 and TRBJ1-2; 7 bases are shared with TRBD1. The V gene's germline CDR1 is PRHDT and CDR2 FYEKMQ (reference sequence). The J segment lost 1 base and the V segment lost 3 bases, leaving 5 bases of the junction unmatched. The CDR3 has 15 residues. The sequenced part of the CDR3 DNA is TGTGCCAGCAGCTTCCCGACAGGGAGTAACTATGGC. Translation gives CASSFPTGSNYG. In full, the CDR3 reads CASSFPTGSNYGYTF.

The CDR3: CASSRQGTYDYTF. Incomplete CDR3 DNA: TGTGCCAGCTCAAGACAGGGAACCTACGAC. The V gene is TRBV18, the J gene TRBJ1-2; 7 nucleotides agree with TRBD1. The sequenced fragment ends 3 residues before the CDR3 boundary, so the rest is inferred from the germline J gene. From germline, CDR1 is KGHSH and CDR2 LQKENI. This CDR3 contains 13 residues.

As for this clone: The read comes to an end 3 residues before the CDR3 does, leaving the germline J gene to fill in the end. The chain employs TRBV7-2 and TRBJ1-2, with D possibly matching TRBD1 (6 bases). Germline CDR1 reads SGHTA; CDR2 reads FQGNSA. This CDR3 comprises 15 residues. V was pared by 2 bases and J by 4 bases, with 14 bases between. The CDR3 protein is CASSLWGQGPYGYTF. CDR3 DNA, as far as it was read: TGTGCCAGCAGCTTATGGGGGCAGGGACCCTATGGC. Drawing the rest from reference TRBV7-2 and TRBJ1-2, the complete variable domain is GAGVSQSPSNKVTEKGKDVELRCDPISGHTALYWYRQSLGQGLEFLIYFQGNSAPDKSGLPSDRFSAERTGGSVSTLTIQRTQQEDSAVYLCASSLWGQGPYGYTFGSGTRLTVV.

For this clone: Read sequence stops 3 residues before the CDR3 end, and the germline J gene provides the missing end. The chain carries TRBV6-1 and TRBJ2-5; D unclear. V lost 2 bases to trimming and J lost 3 bases, with 7 bases between them. The CDR3 is 13 residues long. CDR1 is MNHNS and CDR2 is SASEGT in the germline V gene. Here the CDR3 reads CASSEQAEETQYF. The CDR3 bases that were read are TGTGCCAGCAGTGAACAGGCCGAAGAGACC.

Details on this clone: The read ends 3 residues early relative to the CDR3; the germline J gene fills the gap. The chain recombines TRBV5-1 with TRBJ2-7; 8 positions match TRBD2. Trimming took 4 bases from V and 1 from J; bases not matched to a gene: 7. The length of the CDR3 is 15 residues. Germline assignment: CDR1 SGHRS and CDR2 YFSETQ. CDR3 DNA (partial): TGCGCCAGCAGCCAACTAGCGGATTCATCCTACGAG. Residues: CASSQLADSSYE. The CDR3, in full, reads CASSQLADSSYEQYF.

The covered CDR3 bases are TGTGCCAGCAGTGAAACAGGGGGGCGAAACTACGAG. This translates into CASSETGGRNYE. The entire CDR3 sequence reads CASSETGGRNYEQYF. The chain combines TRBV6-1 with TRBJ2-7, with TRBD1 identical over 8 bases. The read ends 3 residues shy of where the CDR3 ends; the end is completed using the germline J gene. Germline lookup yields CDR1 MNHNS and CDR2 SASEGT. Trimming took 2 bases from V and 3 from J; bases not matched to a gene: 6. The CDR3 runs 15 residues.

About this clone itself: Read sequence stops 3 residues before the CDR3 end, and the germline J gene provides the missing end. The V and J genes are TRBV18 and TRBJ2-3; D gene ambiguous. The CDR3 spans 13 residues. Looked up from germline, CDR1 is KGHSH and CDR2 is LQKENI. The part of the CDR3 DNA that was read is TGTGCCAGCTCACCACCCAACGGTGAGACG. Its protein is CASSPPNGET. The whole CDR3 protein reads CASSPPNGETQYF.

Points on this clone: The read finishes 3 residues shy of the CDR3 end, and the germline J gene is used to complete it. This sequence joins TRBV20-1 and TRBJ2-7; 7 bases line up with TRBD1. The CDR3 is 13 residues long. Germline CDR1 DFQATT, CDR2 SNEGSKA (reference sequence). Trimming cost V 6 bases and J 3 bases; bases outside gene matches: 8. Incomplete CDR3 DNA: TGCAGTGCAAGACGACAGGGCCACTACGAG. It is translated as CSARRQGHYE. The complete CDR3 sequence is CSARRQGHYEQYF.

Points on this clone: The read gets to within 3 residues of the CDR3 end, and the germline J gene fills in the rest. The chain is built from TRBV5-1 and TRBJ2-3, with TRBD2 matching over 13 bases. The CDR3 consists of 16 residues. Germline V gene data show CDR1 as SGHRS and CDR2 as YFSETQ. V was pared by 4 bases and J by 3 bases, with 5 bases of the junction left unmatched. Incomplete CDR3 DNA: TGCGCCAGCAGCGGTACGGGACTAGCGGGGACAGATACG. This gives the protein CASSGTGLAGTDT. The whole CDR3 sequence reads CASSGTGLAGTDTQYF. The full variable domain, rest sourced from reference TRBV5-1 and TRBJ2-3, is KAGVTQTPRYLIKTRGQQVTLSCSPISGHRSVSWYQQTPGQGLQFLFEYFSETQRNKGNFPGRFSGRQFSNSRSEMNVSTLELGDSALYLCASSGTGLAGTDTQYFGPGTRLTVL.

Remarks on this clone: The read ends 3 residues shy of where the CDR3 ends; the end is completed using the germline J gene. The genes are TRBV30 and TRBJ2-1; D possibly corresponds to TRBD1 (6 bases). The CDR3 sequence is 19 residues long. V lost 3 bases to trimming and J lost 2 bases, with 26 bases between them. The germline V gene encodes CDR1 GTSNPN and CDR2 SVGIG (reference sequence). The CDR3 bases that were read are TGTGCCTGGAGAGCCCCCCGGGCTACAGGGTTTGTCCCCTACAATGAG. Protein product: CAWRAPRATGFVPYNE. The full CDR3 protein is CAWRAPRATGFVPYNEQFF.

As concerns this clone: With the read ending 3 residues before the CDR3 end, the germline J gene is used to fill in that end. This sequence joins TRBV2 and TRBJ2-3; 9 bases agree with TRBD2. Germline lookup yields CDR1 SNHLY and CDR2 FYNNEI. The CDR3 has 15 residues. This chain's CDR3 is CASEPLAGKKETQYF. Incomplete CDR3 DNA: TGTGCCAGCGAGCCCCTAGCGGGGAAAAAAGAGACG.

About this clone itself: From the germline J gene comes the end of the CDR3, since the read stops 3 residues before it. The gene calls are TRBV12-3 or TRBV12-4 and TRBJ2-5; 9 bases match TRBD1. With 5 bases clipped from V and 5 bases from J, the junction kept 9 bases outside the gene matches. The CDR3 has 15 residues. The covered CDR3 bases are TGTGCCAGCAGTATACAGGGGGCGCCTGTGGAGACC. Translation gives CASSIQGAPVET. The full CDR3 sequence reads CASSIQGAPVETQYF.

The CDR3 loop is CASSQSRTGGYEQYF. Incomplete CDR3 DNA: TGTGCCAGCAGCCAAAGCCGGACAGGGGGCTACGAG. This chain connects TRBV5-6 to TRBJ2-7; 10 nucleotides line up with TRBD1. The sequence runs out 3 residues before the end of the CDR3; the remainder is reconstructed from the germline J gene. The CDR3 is made up of 15 amino acids. The V segment lost 4 bases and the J segment 3 bases; nucleotides outside the gene matches: 7. The V gene's germline CDR1 is SGHDT and CDR2 YYEEEE.

Notes on this clone: The read finishes 3 residues shy of the CDR3 end, and the germline J gene is used to complete it. The gene calls are TRBV7-6 and TRBJ1-3, with 8 bases identical to TRBD1. The germline V gene encodes CDR1 SGHVS and CDR2 FNYEAQ. With 7 bases clipped from V and 6 bases from J, the junction kept 11 bases outside the gene matches. The CDR3 consists of 15 residues. The DNA read from the CDR3 is TGTGCCAGCAACATTTGCAGGGGGCCTAAAAACACC. Translating it yields CASNICRGPKNT. The CDR3 in its entirety is CASNICRGPKNTIYF.

Details on this clone: The CDR3 extends 3 residues past the end of the read, so its final part is completed from the germline J gene. The chain employs TRBV7-6 and TRBJ1-5; 10 nucleotides align to TRBD1. The CDR3 spans 16 residues. The V gene's germline CDR1 is SGHVS and CDR2 FNYEAQ. Trimming cost V 3 bases and J 6 bases; bases outside gene matches: 8. The CDR3 DNA, read in part, is TGTGCCAGCAGCTTGGATCGACAGGGGGCTTGTCAGCCC. Amino acid sequence: CASSLDRQGACQP. The whole CDR3 reads CASSLDRQGACQPQHF.

Concerning this clone: The read ends 3 residues shy of where the CDR3 ends; the end is completed using the germline J gene. J is TRBJ2-1 and V is TRBV20-1, with 7 bases matching TRBD1. The trim removed 4 bases at V and 3 bases at J, leaving 6 bases unmatched. Germline CDR1 reads DFQATT; CDR2 reads SNEGSKA (reference sequence). The CDR3 runs to 14 residues. The sequenced part of the CDR3 DNA is TGCAGTGCTATACGGGACAGCGGCTACAATGAG. This gives the protein CSAIRDSGYNE. Given in full, the CDR3 is CSAIRDSGYNEQFF.

Details on this clone: The CDR3 end falls 3 residues outside the read, so it is completed with the germline J gene. This chain uses TRBV7-2 with TRBJ2-5; weak D call: TRBD1 (6 bases). The germline V gene encodes CDR1 SGHTA and CDR2 FQGNSA. The CDR3 has 14 residues. Trimming pared 4 bases from V and 7 bases from J, leaving 16 bases between. The sequenced part of the CDR3 DNA is TGTGCCAGCAGCTCAAACAGGGTCGGGGTGACC. Amino acid sequence: CASSSNRVGVT. The CDR3 in its entirety is CASSSNRVGVTQYF.

In regard to this clone: The read ends 3 residues before the CDR3 terminus; that terminus is restored from the germline J gene. The V call is TRBV11-3, the J call TRBJ1-1, with unresolved D. Looked up from germline, CDR1 is SGHNT and CDR2 is YENEEA. The ends were cut back, 3 bases at V and 2 bases at J, with 7 bases in the middle. The CDR3 consists of 13 residues. CDR3 DNA (partial): TGTGCCAGCAGCTTCGGACTTAACACTGAA. Residues: CASSFGLNTE. The full CDR3 is CASSFGLNTEAFF. The whole variable domain, filled in from reference TRBV11-3 and TRBJ1-1, reads EAGVVQSPRYKIIEKKQPVAFWCNPISGHNTLYWYLQNLGQGPELLIRYENEEAVDDSQLPKDRFSAERLKGVDSTLKIQPAELGDSAVYLCASSFGLNTEAFFGQGTRLTVV.

As for this clone: The sequence runs out 3 residues before the end of the CDR3; the remainder is reconstructed from the germline J gene. The chain links TRBV9 to TRBJ2-5; D is possibly TRBD2 (5 bases). Germline CDR1 and CDR2: SGDLS and YYNGEE. Trimming stripped 0 bases from V and 5 bases from J, with 11 bases between. This CDR3 is built from 14 residues. The CDR3 DNA, read in part, is TGTGCCAGCAGCGTAGCGGACTCTAGGGAGACC. Translated: CASSVADSRET. The CDR3 in full is CASSVADSRETQYF.

For this clone: From the germline J gene comes the end of the CDR3, since the read stops 3 residues before it. This chain uses TRBV19 with TRBJ1-1; D is unresolved. The germline gives CDR1 LNHDA, CDR2 SQIVND (reference sequence). The CDR3 is 13 amino acids. Partial CDR3 DNA: TGTGCCAGTAGTATAGATCCCTTTAAAAGG. It codes for CASSIDPFKR. The whole CDR3 region reads CASSIDPFKRAFF.

In regard to this clone: The observed sequence ends 3 residues before the CDR3 terminus, with the missing tail filled in from the germline J gene. This chain uses TRBV2 with TRBJ1-6, with D unclear. The germline V and J ends were trimmed by 1 base and 0 bases, with 7 bases remaining between them. Germline lookup yields CDR1 SNHLY and CDR2 FYNNEI. This CDR3 region has 16 residues. CDR3 bases read: TGTGCCAGCAGTGAAGAGGTCAGCTCCTATAATTCACCC. Protein sequence: CASSEEVSSYNSP. The entire CDR3 protein is CASSEEVSSYNSPLHF.

In the case of this clone: One end of the junction fails to match germline, which may point to a read error. This sample also contains other DNA sequences that code for the same CDR3. The covered CDR3 bases are TGTGCCACCCGGGGAGGCGGAAACACT. Encoded protein: CATRGGGNT. The complete CDR3 sequence is CATRGGGNTIYF. This chain uses TRBV19 with TRBJ1-3; no clear D. The read halts 3 residues ahead of the CDR3 end, with the missing end drawn from the germline J gene. CDR1 LNHDA and CDR2 SQIVND come from the germline V gene (reference sequence). The CDR3 length is 12 residues. The complete variable domain, with remaining parts taken from reference TRBV19 and TRBJ1-3, reads DGGITQSPKYLFRKEGQNVTLSCEQNLNHDAMYWYRQDPGQGLRLIYYSQIVNDFQKGDIAEGYSVSREKKESFPLTVTSAQKNPTAFYLCATRGGGNTIYFGEGSWLTVV.

Regarding this clone: The read gets to within 3 residues of the CDR3 end, and the germline J gene fills in the rest. The chain joins TRBV20-1 to TRBJ1-4, with 9 bases fitting TRBD1. This CDR3 spans 15 amino acids. J was trimmed by 5 bases and V by 7 bases; bases with no gene match: 11. Germline loops: CDR1 DFQATT, CDR2 SNEGSKA (reference sequence). CDR3 residues: CSGGTGSSRNEKLFF. Incomplete CDR3 DNA: TGCAGTGGGGGGACAGGGAGCTCGAGAAATGAAAAA.

This clone is labeled medium-sized based on frequency. An end of the junction differs from the germline gene, which may be a read error. The read ends 3 residues early relative to the CDR3; the germline J gene fills the gap. This chain connects TRBV18 to TRBJ2-3; 10 bases align to TRBD1. Germline CDR1 reads KGHSH; CDR2 reads LQKENI. The CDR3 is 15 amino acids. The CDR3 is CASSRQTGGTDTQYF. The DNA read from the CDR3 is TGTGCCAGCTCGCGCCAGACAGGGGGCACCGATACG.

Note on this clone: Read data end 3 residues before the CDR3 end; the end is taken from the germline J gene. The chain employs TRBV7-2 and TRBJ2-2; D call uncertain. Between the trimmed V and J ends, which lost 4 bases and 6 bases, there was a span of 9 bases. The germline V gene encodes CDR1 SGHTA and CDR2 FQGNSA. The CDR3 is 13 residues long. Incomplete CDR3 DNA: TGTGCCAGCAGCTCACAAGTCCCCGGGGAG. Translating it yields CASSSQVPGE. The CDR3, in full, reads CASSSQVPGELFF.

Note on this clone: This sample also contains other DNA sequences that code for the same CDR3. The CDR3 spells CASSFDRGGAFF. The sequenced part of the CDR3 DNA is TGTGCCAGCAGTTTCGACAGGGGAGGG. The chain couples TRBV2 to TRBJ1-1; TRBD1 aligns across 8 bases. The CDR3 end is not reached by the read, which stops 3 residues before it; the germline J gene fills it in. CDR1 SNHLY and CDR2 FYNNEI come from the germline V gene. The CDR3 loop spans 12 amino acids.

With respect to this clone: The CDR3 end lies 3 residues beyond the end of the read and is filled in from the germline J gene. The gene calls are TRBV20-1 and TRBJ2-1; D is perhaps TRBD1 or TRBD2 (5 bases each). Germline CDR1 reads DFQATT; CDR2 reads SNEGSKA (reference sequence). The CDR3 consists of 12 residues. V was trimmed by 1 base and J by 6 bases, leaving 7 bases between them. Incomplete CDR3 DNA: TGCAGTGCTAGAGGAGGGGTCAATGAG. Its protein product is CSARGGVNE. The whole CDR3 sequence is CSARGGVNEQFF.

On this clone itself: The CDR3 end is not reached by the read, which stops 3 residues before it; the germline J gene fills it in. This rearrangement joins TRBV30 to TRBJ2-1; 9 nucleotides match TRBD2. Per germline, CDR1 GTSNPN and CDR2 SVGIG (reference sequence). The CDR3 loop spans 15 amino acids. V gave up 3 bases and J gave up 4 bases; unmatched junction bases: 7. The CDR3 spells CAWSSGTSMYNEQFF. CDR3 DNA, as far as it was read: TGTGCCTGGAGCTCCGGGACTAGCATGTACAATGAG.